The clone carrying this T cell receptor (beta chain) appeared a single time. V gave up 3 bases and J gave up 7 bases, with 8 bases separating them. The CDR3 contains 13 residues. Germline V gene data show CDR1 as KGHDR and CDR2 as SFDVKD. Under the authors' procedure: Estimation of nucleated cell counts relied on the amplification of reference gene primers. TCRdb's copy holds only in-frame clones and misses some; the assay was immunoSEQ multiplex PCR. V, J and clone size are those of that table, while D and trimming were read from the DNA. The repertoire includes 25,000 to 35,000 clones, about two thirds of them detected once, and around 21% sits in the top ten. The data belong to a study of blood T cell repertoires in COVID-19. On the study more broadly: From the United States, Italy and Spain came samples of acute and convalescent COVID-19. Sources were T cells, B-cell-depleted T cells, or PBMCs; the material itself was cDNA or gDNA.

Material for sequencing was peripheral blood. The receptor comes from a boy aged 2 to 10 with active or convalescent COVID-19. V usage is TRBV24-1 and J usage is TRBJ2-2, with D possibly being TRBD1 (5 bases). This chain's CDR3 is CATSDPQGGELFF. The DNA for the CDR3 is TGTGCCACCAGTGATCCCCAGGGCGGGGAGCTGTTTTTT.